A single T cell receptor (beta chain) is shown here with its context. These data are taken from a study of cytomegalovirus exposure and HLA in healthy donors. This CDR3 contains 12 residues. Germline V lookup: CDR1 SEHNR, CDR2 FQNEAQ (reference sequence). V was pared by 8 bases and J by 10 bases, with 12 bases between. 13 Jbeta primers and 60 Vbeta primers were used for the PCR. TCRdb's copy holds only in-frame clones and misses some; the assay was immunoSEQ multiplex PCR. This sample carries some 190,000 clones, over 75% of them seen once, and the ten largest clones take approximately 2%. Sequencing was done on a sample of PBMCs. The chain is built from TRBV7-9 and TRBJ1-6; tentative D call: TRBD1 (5 bases). The receptor was isolated from a woman aged 25 to 39 in good health and CMV-seronegative. The chain's CDR3 is CASQGEGSPLHF. The CDR3 nucleotides read TGTGCCAGCCAAGGGGAGGGATCACCCCTCCACTTT.